A single sample gave rise to the 7 T cell receptor beta chains below, sequenced in a study of T cells after posttransplantation cyclophosphamide. The naive gate required viable CD3+CD4+ or CD3+CD8+ cells with CCR7+CD45RA+CD45RO-CD95-CD27+CD28+ phenotype. TCRdb's table, derived via immunoSEQ multiplex PCR, lists solely in-frame clones and lacks some. Of about 22,000 clones in the sample, about 97% were seen once. Sequencing used naive CD4+ T cells sorted from PBMCs. Source of these receptors: a man aged 50-60 years in good health, CMV-negative, and a related stem cell transplant donor.

The rearrangement links TRBV13 to TRBJ2-7; a weak D match, TRBD1 (5 bases). CDR3 length equals 13 residues. Germline V gives CDR1 PRHDT, CDR2 FYEKMQ (reference sequence). V was shortened by 4 bases and J by 2 bases, with 9 bases between the two germline ends. CDR3 in DNA: TGTGCCAGCAGCTGGCAGGGCCCCTACGAGCAGTACTTC. It is translated as CASSWQGPYEQYF.

The gene calls are TRBV5-1 and TRBJ2-1, with TRBD2 matching 13 bases. Germline V gene lookup returns CDR1 SGHRS and CDR2 YFSETQ. This CDR3 is 17 amino acids long. With V trimmed by 0 bases and J by 6 bases, 6 bases remained unmatched. The CDR3 DNA follows: TGCGCCAGCAGCTTGGTGCCCGGGACTAGCGGGACCAATGAGCAGTTCTTC. Encoded protein: CASSLVPGTSGTNEQFF. Full variable domain (rest looked up from reference TRBV5-1 and TRBJ2-1): KAGVTQTPRYLIKTRGQQVTLSCSPISGHRSVSWYQQTPGQGLQFLFEYFSETQRNKGNFPGRFSGRQFSNSRSEMNVSTLELGDSALYLCASSLVPGTSGTNEQFFGPGTRLTVL.

The rearrangement joins TRBV6-5 to TRBJ1-2; D might be TRBD1 (6 bases). This CDR3 has 15 amino acids. The germline V and J ends were trimmed by 6 bases and 2 bases, with 16 bases remaining between them. Germline assignment: CDR1 MNHEY and CDR2 SVGAGI. The CDR3 reads CASRDRWGPNYGYTF. The CDR3 coding sequence is TGTGCCAGCAGGGACAGATGGGGGCCGAACTATGGCTACACCTTC.

This chain connects TRBV7-9 to TRBJ2-5; D may be TRBD2 (6 bases). In germline, CDR1 is SEHNR, CDR2 FQNEAQ (reference sequence). The CDR3 runs to 17 residues. Trimming removed 2 bases at V and 4 bases at J, with 20 bases between. The CDR3 DNA reads TGTGCCAGCAGCTTATTTCTGGTTATAAGACTAGTAGAGACCCAGTACTTC. Translated: CASSLFLVIRLVETQYF.

The chain recombines TRBV9 with TRBJ2-1; 8 bases align to TRBD1. V lost 0 bases to trimming and J lost 3 bases; unmatched junction nucleotides: 11. The CDR3 has 18 amino acids. Germline assignment: CDR1 SGDLS and CDR2 YYNGEE. CDR3 sequence reads: CASSVAPLDRALYNEQFF. The CDR3 DNA follows: TGTGCCAGCAGCGTAGCTCCCCTGGACAGGGCCCTCTACAATGAGCAGTTCTTC. Full variable domain (outside the CDR3, taken from reference TRBV9 and TRBJ2-1): DSGVTQTPKHLITATGQRVTLRCSPRSGDLSVYWYQQSLDQGLQFLIQYYNGEERAKGNILERFSAQQFPDLHSELNLSSLELGDSALYFCASSVAPLDRALYNEQFFGPGTRLTVL.

The rearrangement links TRBV5-1 to TRBJ2-7; 8 positions match TRBD2. V gave up 4 bases and J gave up 5 bases; unmatched junction bases: 8. This CDR3 has 14 amino acids. Germline loops: CDR1 SGHRS, CDR2 YFSETQ. CDR3 nucleotide sequence: TGCGCCAGCAGCCCCGGGACTAGGTCCGACGAGCAGTACTTC. Translated, it gives CASSPGTRSDEQYF.

The CDR3 sequence: CASSHSSQRETEVRRTQYF. The CDR3 DNA is TGCGCCAGCAGTCATAGTTCGCAGCGTGAGACTGAGGTCCGGCGGACCCAGTACTTC. This chain joins TRBV23-1 and TRBJ2-5; D remains unclear. TRBV23-1 counts as an open reading frame of uncertain function. Trimming left V 3 bases short and J 7 bases short, with 30 bases between. This CDR3 spans 19 amino acids.